This T cell receptor beta chain comes out of a study of blood T cells in healthy people across ages. Study-wide results and caveats: TCR beta diversity correlated strongly with naive T cell percentage.

Through a sample-barcoded 5' primer and a J-beta primer mix, a second PCR was run for roughly 7 to 11 cycles. In TCRdb, the 5' RACE reads were re-called with MiXCR into one record per CDR3 protein. The table lists 1.5 million to 2 million distinct CDR3 sequences, roughly 30% of them singletons. With regard to this clonotype: What it recognizes is unknown. The junction does not match germline at one end; this may be a read error.

Material for sequencing was blood. This clonotype was obtained from a woman aged 25 to 45 in good health.

CDR3 residues: CASSTPSGGPNTGERFF. In nucleotides, the CDR3 is TGTGCCAGCAGCACCCCTAGCGGGGGCCCTAACACCGGGGAGCGGTTTTTT. The chain joins TRBV7-9 to TRBJ2-2; 10 bases align to TRBD2. Germline assignment: CDR1 SEHNR and CDR2 FQNEAQ (reference sequence). The CDR3 contains 17 residues.